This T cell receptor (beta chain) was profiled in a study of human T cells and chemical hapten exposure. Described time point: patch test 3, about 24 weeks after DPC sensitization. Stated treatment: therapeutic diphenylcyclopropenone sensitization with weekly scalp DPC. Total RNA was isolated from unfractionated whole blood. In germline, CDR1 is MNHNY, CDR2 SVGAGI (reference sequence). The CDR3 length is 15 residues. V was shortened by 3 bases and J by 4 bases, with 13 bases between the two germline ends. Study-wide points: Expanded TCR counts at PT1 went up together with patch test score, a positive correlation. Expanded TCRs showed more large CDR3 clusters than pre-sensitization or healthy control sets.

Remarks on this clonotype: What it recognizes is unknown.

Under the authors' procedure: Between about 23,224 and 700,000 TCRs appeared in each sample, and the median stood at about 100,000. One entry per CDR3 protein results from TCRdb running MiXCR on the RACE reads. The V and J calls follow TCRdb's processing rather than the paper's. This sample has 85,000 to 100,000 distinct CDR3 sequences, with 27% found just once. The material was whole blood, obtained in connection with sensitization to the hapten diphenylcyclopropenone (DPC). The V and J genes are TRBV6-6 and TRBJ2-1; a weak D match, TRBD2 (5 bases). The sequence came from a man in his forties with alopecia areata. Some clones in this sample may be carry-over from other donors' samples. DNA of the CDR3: TGTGCCAGCAGTTATGAGGACTCCGATTACAATGAGCAGTTCTTC. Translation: CASSYEDSDYNEQFF.